One sample yielded the 17 T cell receptor beta chains listed below, sequenced in a study of memory CD4+ T cells and cytomegalovirus serostatus. Clones were sequenced by immunoSEQ multiplex PCR, and TCRdb holds only the in-frame ones, with some missing. The table shows some 54,000 clones, with around 82% occurring only once. Single viable CD3+CD4+CD8-CD45RO+ cells were sorted as the memory CD4+ T cells. Sequencing was done on a sample of memory CD4+ T cells from blood. These receptors all stem from an adult in good health and CMV-seropositive.

This clone was observed once. The rearrangement links TRBV2 to TRBJ1-1; no reliable D call. Per the germline V gene, CDR1 is SNHLY and CDR2 is FYNNEI. Trimming left V 6 bases short and J 0 bases short, with 14 bases between. This CDR3 has 15 amino acids. CDR3 sequence: CASRRTGVLNTEAFF. The CDR3 coding sequence is TGTGCCAGCAGGCGAACCGGGGTCCTGAACACTGAAGCTTTCTTT.

The rearrangement joins TRBV6-1 to TRBJ1-6; 10 bases fit TRBD1. V was pared by 3 bases and J by 7 bases, with 3 bases of the junction left unmatched. Germline values: CDR1 MNHNS, CDR2 SASEGT. The CDR3 sequence is 15 residues long. The CDR3 loop is CASSERQGANSPLHF. The CDR3 DNA is TGTGCCAGCAGTGAGCGACAGGGGGCGAATTCACCCCTCCACTTT.

This chain connects TRBV14 to TRBJ2-3, with 9 bases fitting TRBD2. This CDR3 spans 15 amino acids. J gave up 4 bases and V 2 bases, and 4 bases lay outside the gene matches. CDR1 and CDR2 (germline): SGHDN, FVKESK. DNA of the CDR3: TGTGCCAGCAGCCAACGACTAGCGGAGCCAGATACGCAGTATTTT. This translates into CASSQRLAEPDTQYF.

This chain links TRBV7-2 with TRBJ2-7; 8 bases align to TRBD1. CDR3 length: 15 amino acids. Germline values: CDR1 SGHTA, CDR2 FQGNSA. Trimming at V came to 5 bases and at J to 6 bases, leaving 12 bases not matched to a gene. In DNA, the CDR3 is TGTGCCAGCAGCAAATCCGGACAGGGAGGAAGCGAGCAGTACTTC. Residues: CASSKSGQGGSEQYF. Using reference TRBV7-2 and TRBJ2-7 for the parts outside the CDR3, the full variable domain is GAGVSQSPSNKVTEKGKDVELRCDPISGHTALYWYRQSLGQGLEFLIYFQGNSAPDKSGLPSDRFSAERTGGSVSTLTIQRTQQEDSAVYLCASSKSGQGGSEQYFGPGTRLTVT.

This rearrangement joins TRBV4-3 to TRBJ2-4; D may match TRBD1 or TRBD2 (5 bases each). This CDR3 is 18 amino acids long. V lost 0 bases to trimming and J lost 6 bases, with 21 bases between them. CDR1 and CDR2 (germline): LGHNA, YSLEER. The DNA for the CDR3 is TGCGCCAGCAGCCAAGATTGGAGCAGCTTCGCCGGGGCAAACATTCAGTACTTC. This sequence encodes CASSQDWSSFAGANIQYF.

This chain uses TRBV25-1 with TRBJ2-3, with D maybe TRBD1 (5 bases). The CDR3 is 15 amino acids. CDR1 MGHDK and CDR2 SYGVNS come from the germline V gene. Trimming took 8 bases from V and 3 from J, leaving 18 bases between them. The CDR3, as DNA: TGTGCCAGCCGACCCGCCAGGGCAGCGACAGATACGCAGTATTTT. It encodes CASRPARAATDTQYF.

The chain carries TRBV5-1 and TRBJ2-2; 12 positions agree with TRBD1. Germline CDR1 SGHRS, CDR2 YFSETQ. The CDR3 is 15 amino acids. Losses at the gene ends were 3 bases for V and 6 bases for J; bases not matched to a gene: 3. The CDR3 here is CASSSGQGAAGELFF. The DNA of the CDR3 is TGCGCCAGCAGCTCGGGACAGGGGGCAGCCGGGGAGCTGTTTTTT.

This sequence joins TRBV7-3 and TRBJ2-5; TRBD1 matches 7 bases. The germline V gene encodes CDR1 SGHTA and CDR2 FQGTGA. V was pared by 5 bases and J by 1 base, with 4 bases of the junction left unmatched. The CDR3 is 14 residues long. In DNA, the CDR3 is TGTGCCAGCAGCCGAACAGGGGTCCAAGAGACCCAGTACTTC. Translating it yields CASSRTGVQETQYF.

The chain couples TRBV5-1 to TRBJ2-7; 7 positions match TRBD2. Germline assignment: CDR1 SGHRS and CDR2 YFSETQ. The CDR3 has 14 amino acids. The V segment lost 7 bases and the J segment 4 bases; nucleotides outside the gene matches: 11. CDR3 sequence: CASGEGPFTYEQYF. For the CDR3, the DNA is TGCGCCAGCGGGGAGGGTCCCTTTACTTACGAGCAGTACTTC.

The rearrangement joins TRBV11-1 to TRBJ2-2; D unclear. The CDR3 sequence is 12 residues long. Germline CDR1 is SGHAT and CDR2 is FQDESV (reference sequence). V lost 5 bases and J lost 8, with 9 bases in between. CDR3 DNA sequence: TGTGCCAGCAGCCCCCTTTTGGGGGAGCTGTTTTTT. It is translated as CASSPLLGELFF.

The CDR3 DNA is TGTGCCAGCAGTCGAAACGGACAGTTGGCACAAGAGACCCAGTACTTC. Translated, it gives CASSRNGQLAQETQYF. The rearrangement uses TRBV7-3 and TRBJ2-5; D possibly corresponds to TRBD1 (6 bases). V was pared by 6 bases and J by 2 bases, with 19 bases between. The CDR3 is 16 amino acids. Germline values: CDR1 SGHTA, CDR2 FQGTGA.

J is TRBJ2-5 and V is TRBV19; no clear D gene. This CDR3 has 15 amino acids. V lost 1 base to trimming and J lost 2 bases, with 11 bases between them. Germline V lookup: CDR1 LNHDA, CDR2 SQIVND (reference sequence). The CDR3 protein is CASSIGQTVQETQYF. CDR3 sequence (DNA): TGTGCCAGTAGTATAGGGCAGACTGTACAAGAGACCCAGTACTTC.

The chain carries TRBV4-2 and TRBJ2-7, with D hard to call. The CDR3 consists of 14 residues. Germline CDR1 and CDR2: LGHNA and YNFKEQ. Deletions cut 2 bases from V and 4 bases from J, with 12 bases between. The CDR3 DNA reads as TGTGCCAGCAGCCAAACAGCTAACGGGTACGAGCAGTACTTC. Amino acid sequence: CASSQTANGYEQYF.

The gene calls are TRBV7-2 and TRBJ2-1, with TRBD2 identical over 9 bases. CDR1 and CDR2 from the germline V gene are SGHTA and FQGNSA. The CDR3 is 13 amino acids. Germline trimming cut 8 bases from V and 6 bases from J; bases unmatched to any gene: 5. As DNA, the CDR3 is TGTGCCAGCGCTAGCGGGAATAGCAATGAGCAGTTCTTC. Protein product: CASASGNSNEQFF.

This chain connects TRBV6-5 to TRBJ1-1; possible D gene TRBD1, 6 bases. Germline CDR1 reads MNHEY; CDR2 reads SVGAGI. Trimming removed 0 bases from V and 10 bases from J, with 12 bases in between. The CDR3 is 13 residues long. The CDR3 DNA follows: TGTGCCAGCAGTTACTCCTCGACAGGAGCAGCTTTCTTT. It specifies CASSYSSTGAAFF.

This clone came up once. The V gene is TRBV4-3, the J gene TRBJ1-2; D is ambiguous. Germline assignment: CDR1 LGHNA and CDR2 YSLEER. V was shortened by 0 bases and J by 4 bases, with 12 bases between the two germline ends. This CDR3 spans 15 amino acids. This CDR3 is CASSQDLREGYGYTF. CDR3 DNA sequence: TGCGCCAGCAGCCAAGATCTTAGGGAGGGCTATGGCTACACCTTC.

The rearrangement joins TRBV2 to TRBJ2-4; D gene unclear. This CDR3 has 16 amino acids. Germline V gene data show CDR1 as SNHLY and CDR2 as FYNNEI. Trimming took 4 bases from V and 0 from J, leaving 13 bases between them. CDR3 bases: TGTGCCAGCAGTGGGGTTCTCTTCGGAGCCAAAAACATTCAGTACTTC. Its translation is CASSGVLFGAKNIQYF.